The rows below give T cell receptor beta chains drawn from one sample of a study of blood T cells in healthy people across ages. Using its own MiXCR run on the 5' RACE reads, TCRdb lists one record per CDR3 protein. Of over 1,200,000 distinct CDR3 sequences in the sample, 55% to 75% were seen once. The sequenced sample was blood. The receptors here all came from a man between 18 and 29 years old in good health. CDR3s include the opening cysteine and the closing phenylalanine or tryptophan. Fields, in order: D gene, clone size, V gene, J gene, CDR3 DNA, CDR3 protein. D genes are given only for firm matches. Clone size is given for some rows only: seen once, a few or many times, or a class if the clone is expanded.

d_gene: TRBD1; abundance: few; v_gene: TRBV28; j_gene: TRBJ1-5; CDR3nt: TGTGCCAGCAGTTTAATTGCAGGGGGCGGGTTTGGCAATCAGCCCCAGCATTTT; CDR3aa: CASSLIAGGGFGNQPQHF
d_gene: TRBD2; abundance: NA; v_gene: TRBV12-3/TRBV12-4; j_gene: TRBJ2-1; CDR3nt: TGTGCCAGCAGTTTTGCGGGGGGGCTCAATGAGCAGTTCTTC; CDR3aa: CASSFAGGLNEQFF
d_gene: NA; abundance: NA; v_gene: TRBV12-3/TRBV12-4; j_gene: TRBJ1-2; CDR3nt: TGTGCCAGCAGTTTCAGAGAAACTAACTATGGCTACACCTTC; CDR3aa: CASSFRETNYGYTF
d_gene: NA; abundance: once; v_gene: TRBV7-9; j_gene: TRBJ1-1; CDR3nt: TGTGCCACGCGGGCGAACACTGAAGCTTTCTTT; CDR3aa: CATRANTEAFF
d_gene: TRBD1; abundance: NA; v_gene: TRBV6-1; j_gene: TRBJ1-2; CDR3nt: TGTGCCAGCAGTAGAGGGACAGTCTATGGCTGCACCTTC; CDR3aa: CASSRGTVYGCTF
d_gene: NA; abundance: few; v_gene: TRBV5-1; j_gene: TRBJ2-1; CDR3nt: TGCGCCAGCAGCTTGCAACCAGACAACAATGAGCAGTTCTTC; CDR3aa: CASSLQPDNNEQFF
d_gene: NA; abundance: NA; v_gene: TRBV29-1; j_gene: TRBJ2-5; CDR3nt: TGCAGCGTTGTCCCCTGGGCGAAGACCCAGTACTTC; CDR3aa: CSVVPWAKTQYF
d_gene: NA; abundance: NA; v_gene: TRBV9; j_gene: TRBJ2-1; CDR3nt: TGTGCCAGCAGCATCCCGAGGGAGCAGTTCTTC; CDR3aa: CASSIPREQFF
d_gene: NA; abundance: NA; v_gene: TRBV20-1; j_gene: TRBJ2-7; CDR3nt: TGCAGTGCCCGGGGCAGAAACTACGAGCAGTACTTC; CDR3aa: CSARGRNYEQYF
d_gene: TRBD2; abundance: NA; v_gene: TRBV10-3; j_gene: TRBJ2-3; CDR3nt: TGTGCCATCAGAGCTACCGGGACTAGCGGGAGTAGGACAGATACGCAGTATTTT; CDR3aa: CAIRATGTSGSRTDTQYF
d_gene: NA; abundance: NA; v_gene: TRBV27; j_gene: TRBJ2-1; CDR3nt: TGTGCCAGCAGTAGGGCGCACAATGAGCAGTTCTTC; CDR3aa: CASSRAHNEQFF
d_gene: TRBD1; abundance: NA; v_gene: TRBV6-5; j_gene: TRBJ1-2; CDR3nt: TGTGCCAGCAGTCGGACAGGGGAAATCGGTGGCTACACCTTC; CDR3aa: CASSRTGEIGGYTF
d_gene: TRBD1; abundance: once; v_gene: TRBV25-1; j_gene: TRBJ1-2; CDR3nt: TGTGCCAGCAGACAGGGGGGTAGCTATGGCTACACCTTC; CDR3aa: CASRQGGSYGYTF
d_gene: TRBD1; abundance: NA; v_gene: TRBV7-9; j_gene: TRBJ1-1; CDR3nt: TGTGCCAGCAGCTTAAAGGACAGGACCACTGAAGCTTTCTTT; CDR3aa: CASSLKDRTTEAFF
d_gene: TRBD1; abundance: many; v_gene: TRBV6-2/TRBV6-3; j_gene: TRBJ1-6; CDR3nt: TGTGCCAGCAGTTTGACGGACAGGGAGGGGAATGCACCCCTCCACTTT; CDR3aa: CASSLTDREGNAPLHF
d_gene: TRBD1; abundance: few; v_gene: TRBV4-1; j_gene: TRBJ1-4; CDR3nt: TGCGCCAGCAGATTAGAAGGTTGGGGACAGGGTGAGGAAAAACTGTTTTTT; CDR3aa: CASRLEGWGQGEEKLFF
d_gene: NA; abundance: NA; v_gene: TRBV15; j_gene: TRBJ2-3; CDR3nt: TGTGCCACCAGCCCCCGGACGGCGTCTAGCACAGATACGCAGTATTTT; CDR3aa: CATSPRTASSTDTQYF
d_gene: NA; abundance: NA; v_gene: TRBV27; j_gene: TRBJ2-7; CDR3nt: TGTGCCAGCATCGGAGGGACCTACGAGCAGTACTTC; CDR3aa: CASIGGTYEQYF
d_gene: NA; abundance: few; v_gene: TRBV6-2/TRBV6-3; j_gene: TRBJ2-1; CDR3nt: TGTGCCAGCAGACCCACAGGAGACAATGAGCAGTTCTTC; CDR3aa: CASRPTGDNEQFF
d_gene: NA; abundance: once; v_gene: TRBV7-2; j_gene: TRBJ2-4; CDR3nt: TGTGCCAGCAGCTTTTCGCCCCTGAAAGAGCAGTACTTC; CDR3aa: CASSFSPLKEQYF
d_gene: NA; abundance: NA; v_gene: TRBV27; j_gene: TRBJ2-3; CDR3nt: TGTGCCAGCAGTTTAGACGAGGTGGGGCGCACAGATACGCAGTATTTT; CDR3aa: CASSLDEVGRTDTQYF
d_gene: NA; abundance: NA; v_gene: TRBV20-1; j_gene: TRBJ2-1; CDR3nt: TGCAGTGCTAGGTTTGCGGATGAGCAGTTCTTC; CDR3aa: CSARFADEQFF
d_gene: NA; abundance: NA; v_gene: TRBV6-6; j_gene: TRBJ1-2; CDR3nt: TGTGCCAGCAGTTACTCGGGGGGTTTGAATGTTGGCTACACCTTC; CDR3aa: CASSYSGGLNVGYTF
d_gene: NA; abundance: NA; v_gene: TRBV28; j_gene: TRBJ1-2; CDR3nt: TGTGCCAGCAGTCCTATCGGAGCTAACTATGGCTACACCTTC; CDR3aa: CASSPIGANYGYTF
d_gene: NA; abundance: NA; v_gene: TRBV4-1; j_gene: TRBJ2-5; CDR3nt: TGCGCCAGCAGCCAAGTCCACGGGGAGCAAGAGACCCAGTACTTC; CDR3aa: CASSQVHGEQETQYF
d_gene: NA; abundance: NA; v_gene: TRBV6-5; j_gene: TRBJ2-7; CDR3nt: TGTGCCAGCAGTGGCCTAGGGGGATCCGCTGGGGAGCAGTACTTC; CDR3aa: CASSGLGGSAGEQYF
d_gene: TRBD2; abundance: NA; v_gene: TRBV11-1; j_gene: TRBJ2-5; CDR3nt: TGTGCCAGCAGCTTAGAAGTAGGGTTACTAGCGGGGGGCCGCGGATCGTCCAATGAGCAGTACTTC; CDR3aa: CASSLEVGLLAGGRGSSNEQYF
d_gene: TRBD2; abundance: NA; v_gene: TRBV7-7; j_gene: TRBJ2-1; CDR3nt: TGTGCTAGCAGCTTAGAACCGGGACTAGCGGACAATGAGCAGTTCTTC; CDR3aa: CASSLEPGLADNEQFF
d_gene: NA; abundance: NA; v_gene: TRBV28; j_gene: TRBJ2-1; CDR3nt: TGTGCCAGCAGTTTAGTTATTGAGCAGTTCTTC; CDR3aa: CASSLVIEQFF
d_gene: NA; abundance: few; v_gene: TRBV29-1; j_gene: TRBJ2-3; CDR3nt: TGCAGCGCTCTCCGGGACCTAAGCACAGATACGCAGTATTTT; CDR3aa: CSALRDLSTDTQYF
d_gene: NA; abundance: NA; v_gene: TRBV5-1; j_gene: TRBJ2-4; CDR3nt: TGCGCCAGCAGCTTGACGGGGACCCTAGCCAAAAACATTCAGTACTTC; CDR3aa: CASSLTGTLAKNIQYF
d_gene: NA; abundance: NA; v_gene: TRBV11-2; j_gene: TRBJ2-1; CDR3nt: TGTGCCAGCAGCCAGAGATCCTCAACTAATGAGCAGTTCTTC; CDR3aa: CASSQRSSTNEQFF
d_gene: NA; abundance: NA; v_gene: TRBV5-5; j_gene: TRBJ2-7; CDR3nt: TGTGCCAGCAGCTTAGGGGTTTGGGTAGCCGAGCAGTACTTC; CDR3aa: CASSLGVWVAEQYF
d_gene: NA; abundance: few; v_gene: TRBV4-1; j_gene: TRBJ1-1; CDR3nt: TGCGCCAGCAGCCCTCTAGGGGGGCTTAACACTGAAGCTTTCTTT; CDR3aa: CASSPLGGLNTEAFF
d_gene: TRBD1; abundance: NA; v_gene: TRBV7-9; j_gene: TRBJ2-5; CDR3nt: TGTGCCAGCAACAAAGACAGGGAGCCCCTCCAAGAGACCCAGTACTTC; CDR3aa: CASNKDREPLQETQYF
d_gene: NA; abundance: few; v_gene: TRBV4-1; j_gene: TRBJ2-5; CDR3nt: TGCGCCAGCAGCGCGACACAGGTCCTCCAAGAGACCCAGTACTTC; CDR3aa: CASSATQVLQETQYF
d_gene: NA; abundance: NA; v_gene: TRBV7-9; j_gene: TRBJ1-1; CDR3nt: TGTGCCAGCACCGGGTGGGGGACTGAAGCTTTCTTT; CDR3aa: CASTGWGTEAFF
d_gene: TRBD2; abundance: few; v_gene: TRBV27; j_gene: TRBJ2-5; CDR3nt: TGTGCCAGCAGTTTGTCGGGACTAGTTTCGGAGACCCAGTACTTC; CDR3aa: CASSLSGLVSETQYF
d_gene: NA; abundance: few; v_gene: TRBV12-3/TRBV12-4; j_gene: TRBJ2-7; CDR3nt: TGTGCCAGCAGAGAAGGGACGGGAACCTACGAGCAGTACTTC; CDR3aa: CASREGTGTYEQYF
d_gene: NA; abundance: NA; v_gene: TRBV3-1; j_gene: TRBJ2-5; CDR3nt: TGTGCCAGCAGCCAATTCGACAACCAAGAGACCCAGTACTTC; CDR3aa: CASSQFDNQETQYF
d_gene: NA; abundance: few; v_gene: TRBV6-1; j_gene: TRBJ2-3; CDR3nt: TGTGCCAGCAGTCTGCCCCGGGGCTCCGTTGGCACAGATACGCAGTATTTT; CDR3aa: CASSLPRGSVGTDTQYF